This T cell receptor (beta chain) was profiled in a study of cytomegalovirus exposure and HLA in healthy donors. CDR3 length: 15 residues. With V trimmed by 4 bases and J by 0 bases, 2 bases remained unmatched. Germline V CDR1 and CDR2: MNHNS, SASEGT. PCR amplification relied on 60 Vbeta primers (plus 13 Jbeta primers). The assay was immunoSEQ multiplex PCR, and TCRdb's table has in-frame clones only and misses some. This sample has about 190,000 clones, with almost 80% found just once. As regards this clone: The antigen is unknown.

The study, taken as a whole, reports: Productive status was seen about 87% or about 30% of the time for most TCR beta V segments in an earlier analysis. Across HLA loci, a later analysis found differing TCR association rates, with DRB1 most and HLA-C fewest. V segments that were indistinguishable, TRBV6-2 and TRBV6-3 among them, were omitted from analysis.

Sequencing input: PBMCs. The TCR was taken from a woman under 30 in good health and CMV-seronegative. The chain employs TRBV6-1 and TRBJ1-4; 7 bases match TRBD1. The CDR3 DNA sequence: TGTGCCAGCAGTGTTGGGACAGCAACTAATGAAAAACTGTTTTTT. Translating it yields CASSVGTATNEKLFF.